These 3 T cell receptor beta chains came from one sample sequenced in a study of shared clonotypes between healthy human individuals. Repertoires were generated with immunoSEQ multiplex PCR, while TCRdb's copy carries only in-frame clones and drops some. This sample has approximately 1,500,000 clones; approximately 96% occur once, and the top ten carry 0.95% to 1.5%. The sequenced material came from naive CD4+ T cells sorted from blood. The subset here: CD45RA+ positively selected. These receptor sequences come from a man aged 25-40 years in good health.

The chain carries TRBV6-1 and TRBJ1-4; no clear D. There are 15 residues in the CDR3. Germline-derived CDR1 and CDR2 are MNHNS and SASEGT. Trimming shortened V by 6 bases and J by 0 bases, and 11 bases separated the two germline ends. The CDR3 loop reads CASRATSATNEKLFF. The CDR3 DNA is TGTGCCAGCAGGGCCACCAGCGCAACTAATGAAAAACTGTTTTTT.

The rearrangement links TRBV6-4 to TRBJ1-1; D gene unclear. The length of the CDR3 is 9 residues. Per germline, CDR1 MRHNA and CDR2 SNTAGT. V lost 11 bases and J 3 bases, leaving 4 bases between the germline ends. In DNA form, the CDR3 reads TGTGCCCAGGACACTGAAGCTTTCTTT. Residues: CAQDTEAFF.

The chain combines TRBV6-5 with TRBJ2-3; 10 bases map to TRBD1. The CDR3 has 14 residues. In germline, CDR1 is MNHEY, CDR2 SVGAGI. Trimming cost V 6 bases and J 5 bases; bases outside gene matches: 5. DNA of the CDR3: TGTGCCAGCAGGGGGACAGGGGTTCAAGATACGCAGTATTTT. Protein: CASRGTGVQDTQYF.